The entry below gives a single TCR beta chain sequence along with its context. Its specific antigen is unknown. No base quality information exists; no much larger clone differs at one position. The germline V gene encodes CDR1 MNHEY and CDR2 SVGEGT. Inclusive of the bounding cysteine and phenylalanine, the CDR3 is 18 residues long. The CDR3 DNA has 54 bases and is translated from base 1. V and J are truncated by 8 bases and 5 bases respectively, leaving an intervening sequence of 28 bases. Library preparation used 5' RACE. Sequencing relied on an Illumina HiSeq 2500. A second PCR of roughly 6 to 11 cycles was run with a J-beta primer mix and a sample-barcoded 5' primer. A template-switch 5' adaptor carrying 12 random nucleotides introduced a unique molecular identifier onto each TCR beta cDNA molecule. Each sample yielded at least 2.5 million CDR3-containing paired-end reads. All of the RNA was converted into first-strand cDNA using the Mint cDNA synthesis kit, with a TRBC-specific oligonucleotide serving as the primer. Following uracil-DNA glycosylase treatment, a first 18-cycle PCR with universal primers M1SS and BC2_uni_R was performed on all cDNA. On the study's bioinformatics: Each sample was normalized by randomly selecting 1 million high-quality reads, each carrying a distinct molecular identifier. Instead of being binned into consensus sequences, reads with shared molecular identifiers were discarded. MiTCR, run with a Q25 quality threshold and the strictest error-elimination algorithm, handled CDR3 identification, clonotype clustering and error correction. A nonparametric unseen species model using Euler transformation provided a lower-bound estimate of total TCR beta diversity. In-frame beta chains were kept once TCRdb had trimmed the public reads at Q25 with fastp and called clones with MiXCR. Rows are combined by CDR3 protein, so each entry shows the most common genes and DNA. The V and J calls and clone size come from TCRdb's table, not from the authors' own analysis. The table for this sample lists 730,000 or so distinct CDR3 sequences; about 40% of them were counted only once. The ten biggest clones cover 20% to 25% of the sample.

The approximately 39 donors, aged about 6 to 95 years, were systemically healthy Caucasian individuals from Russia. Each donor gave 8 to 10 milliliters of peripheral blood, drawn into EDTA-treated Vacutainer tubes. PBMCs were isolated by Ficoll-Paque density-gradient centrifugation, with at least 6 million obtained per sample. Total RNA was extracted from PBMCs with Trizol reagent, with at least 6 micrograms obtained per sample. Naive CD45RAhigh/CD27high T cell percentages were measured by flow cytometry on a PBMC aliquot from every donor. This record comes from a study of blood T cells in healthy people across ages (dated by TCRdb to 2014 to 2015). For the study in its entirety: In model experiments, template switching captured roughly one uniquely barcoded TCR beta cDNA molecule for every two T cells. The study measured age-related changes in TCR beta repertoire diversity using deep sequencing normalized with unique cDNA molecular identifiers. The donors were divided into four age groups: young (average around 17 years), middle-aged (approximately 39), aged (approximately 59) and long-lived (roughly 82). To avoid experimental bias, donors of different ages were spread randomly across the sequencing lanes. Two additional independent replicas of 1 million unique cDNA reads from the same blood draw were analyzed for two donors (one aged 18 to 30 and one aged 80 or older).

What the work shows at the level of the full study, not this receptor alone: A strong correlation was found between observed TCR beta diversity and the percentage of naive T cells measured by flow cytometry. Estimates of total diversity from one million sequenced T cells were regarded as lower bounds and underestimates. The CMV infection status of donors was not known, potentially confounding age-related changes in expanded clonotypes. Compared with the aged group, the long-lived group had more naive CD4+ T cells, fewer expanded clones and increased TCR diversity, suggesting age selection. Since profiling was done on bulk unsorted PBMCs, naive and antigen-experienced compartments could not be conclusively compared. As age increased, observed TCR beta diversity per million T cells dropped in a roughly linear way, and a significant reduction was already evident by age approximately 40.

The sequencing sample was made of blood. The chain was built from TRBV6-2 or TRBV6-3 and TRBJ2-1; no D gene call is confident. This receptor was obtained from a woman aged 55-69 years in good health. The CDR3 corresponds to CASGPGRAWAISNNEQFF. The DNA reads TGTGCCAGCGGACCCGGAAGGGCTTGGGCGATATCGAACAATGAGCAGTTCTTC.